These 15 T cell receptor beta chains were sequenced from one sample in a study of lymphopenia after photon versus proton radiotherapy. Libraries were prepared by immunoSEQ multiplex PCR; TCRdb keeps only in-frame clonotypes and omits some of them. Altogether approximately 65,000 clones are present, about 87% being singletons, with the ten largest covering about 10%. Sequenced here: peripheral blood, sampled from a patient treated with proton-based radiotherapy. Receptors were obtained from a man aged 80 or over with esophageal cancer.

CDR3 in DNA: TGTGCCAGCAGCTTTGGGACCATTCCTAGAGTGGTTTTTGGGCAGTTCTTC. This gives the protein CASSFGTIPRVVFGQFF. This chain joins TRBV11-2 and TRBJ2-1; D tentatively fits TRBD1 or TRBD2 (5 bases each). The CDR3 has 17 residues. Germline CDR1 is SGHAT and CDR2 is FQNNGV. Trimming took off 3 bases at V and 12 bases at J, with 27 bases between the two ends.

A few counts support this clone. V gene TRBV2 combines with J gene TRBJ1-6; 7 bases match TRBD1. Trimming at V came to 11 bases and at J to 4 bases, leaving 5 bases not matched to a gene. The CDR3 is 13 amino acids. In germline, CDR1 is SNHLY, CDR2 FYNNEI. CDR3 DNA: TGTGCCCAAGGACAGGAGTATAATTCACCCCTCCACTTT. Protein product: CAQGQEYNSPLHF.

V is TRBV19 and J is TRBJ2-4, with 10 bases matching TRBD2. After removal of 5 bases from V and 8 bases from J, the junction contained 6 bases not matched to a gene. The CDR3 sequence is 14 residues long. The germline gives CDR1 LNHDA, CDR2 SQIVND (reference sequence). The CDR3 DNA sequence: TGTGCCAGTAGTCTAGCGGGAGAAACTTACATTCAGTACTTC. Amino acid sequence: CASSLAGETYIQYF.

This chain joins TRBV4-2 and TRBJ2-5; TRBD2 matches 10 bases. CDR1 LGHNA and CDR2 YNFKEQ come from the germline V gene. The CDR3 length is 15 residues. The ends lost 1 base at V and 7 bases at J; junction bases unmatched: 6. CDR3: CASSQGAGGPGTQYF. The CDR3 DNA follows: TGTGCCAGCAGCCAAGGAGCGGGGGGGCCCGGGACCCAGTACTTC.

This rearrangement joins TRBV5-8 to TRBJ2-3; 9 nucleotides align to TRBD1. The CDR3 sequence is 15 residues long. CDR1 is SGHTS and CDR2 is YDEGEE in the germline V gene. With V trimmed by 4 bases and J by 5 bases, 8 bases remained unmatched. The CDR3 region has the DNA TGTGCCAGCAGCCCCAGATGGACAGGGGAAGATACGCAGTATTTT. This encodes CASSPRWTGEDTQYF. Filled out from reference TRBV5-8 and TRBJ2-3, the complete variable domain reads EAGVTQSPTHLIKTRGQQATLRCSPISGHTSVYWYQQALGLGLQFLLWYDEGEERNRGNFPPRFSGRQFPNYSSELNVNALELEDSALYLCASSPRWTGEDTQYFGPGTRLTVL.

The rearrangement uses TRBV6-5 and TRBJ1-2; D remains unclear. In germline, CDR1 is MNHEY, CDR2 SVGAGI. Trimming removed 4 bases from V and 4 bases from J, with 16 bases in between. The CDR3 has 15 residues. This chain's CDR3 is CASSLDGGIIYGYTF. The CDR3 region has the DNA TGTGCCAGCAGTTTGGACGGAGGAATTATCTATGGCTACACCTTC.

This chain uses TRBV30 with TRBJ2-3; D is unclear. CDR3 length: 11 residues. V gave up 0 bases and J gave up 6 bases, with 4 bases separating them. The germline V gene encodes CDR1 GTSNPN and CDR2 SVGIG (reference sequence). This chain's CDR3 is CAWSVGDTQYF. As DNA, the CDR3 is TGTGCCTGGAGTGTTGGGGATACGCAGTATTTT.

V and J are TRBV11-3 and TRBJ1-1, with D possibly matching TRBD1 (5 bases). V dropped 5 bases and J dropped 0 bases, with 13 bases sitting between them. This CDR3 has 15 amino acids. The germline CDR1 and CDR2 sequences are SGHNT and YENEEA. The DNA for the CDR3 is TGTGCCAGCAGCAAAGGTGGACAAATGAACACTGAAGCTTTCTTT. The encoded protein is CASSKGGQMNTEAFF.

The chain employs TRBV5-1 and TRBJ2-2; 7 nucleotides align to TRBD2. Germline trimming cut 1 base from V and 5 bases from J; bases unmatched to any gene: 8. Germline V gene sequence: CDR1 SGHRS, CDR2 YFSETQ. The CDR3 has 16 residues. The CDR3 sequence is CASSLFSGVTTGELFF. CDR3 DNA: TGCGCCAGCAGCTTGTTCAGCGGGGTCACTACCGGGGAGCTGTTTTTT.

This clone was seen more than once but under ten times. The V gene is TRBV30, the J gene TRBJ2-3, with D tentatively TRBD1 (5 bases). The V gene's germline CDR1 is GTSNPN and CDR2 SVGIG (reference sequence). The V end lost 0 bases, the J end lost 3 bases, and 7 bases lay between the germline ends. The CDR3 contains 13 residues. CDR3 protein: CAWSVRQTDTQYF. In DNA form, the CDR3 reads TGTGCCTGGAGTGTCAGACAGACAGATACGCAGTATTTT.

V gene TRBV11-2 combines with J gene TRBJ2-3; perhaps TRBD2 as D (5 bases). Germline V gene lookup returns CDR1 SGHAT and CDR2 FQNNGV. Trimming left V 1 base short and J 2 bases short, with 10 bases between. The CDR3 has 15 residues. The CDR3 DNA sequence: TGTGCCAGCAGCTTAGTGGGCGGGTTCACAGATACGCAGTATTTT. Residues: CASSLVGGFTDTQYF.

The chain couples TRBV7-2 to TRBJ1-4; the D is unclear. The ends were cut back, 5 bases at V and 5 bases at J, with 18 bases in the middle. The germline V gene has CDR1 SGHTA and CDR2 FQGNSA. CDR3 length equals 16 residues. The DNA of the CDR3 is TGTGCCAGCAGCCGAAACGGCCAATTTGGGAATGAAAAACTGTTTTTT. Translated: CASSRNGQFGNEKLFF.

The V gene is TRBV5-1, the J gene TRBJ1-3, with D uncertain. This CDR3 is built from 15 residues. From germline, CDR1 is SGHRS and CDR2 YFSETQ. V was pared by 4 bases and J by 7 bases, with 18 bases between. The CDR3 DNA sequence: TGCGCCAGCAGCCACGGCTCCGGACGTTCGAACACCATATATTTT. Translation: CASSHGSGRSNTIYF.

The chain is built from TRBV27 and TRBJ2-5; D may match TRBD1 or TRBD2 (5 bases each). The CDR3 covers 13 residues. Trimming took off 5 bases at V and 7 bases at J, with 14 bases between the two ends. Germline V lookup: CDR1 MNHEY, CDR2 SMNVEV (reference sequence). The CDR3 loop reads CASSSEGRMTQYF. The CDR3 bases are TGTGCCAGCAGTAGCGAGGGACGAATGACCCAGTACTTC.

Here the CDR3 DNA reads TGCGCCAGCAGCCACGGAAGCGGGGCCTCCTCACGTGATGAGCAGTTCTTC. It codes for CASSHGSGASSRDEQFF. V is TRBV4-3 and J is TRBJ2-1, with 7 bases identical to TRBD2. CDR3 length: 17 amino acids. V was pared by 3 bases and J by 8 bases, with 16 bases of the junction left unmatched. The germline gives CDR1 LGHNA, CDR2 YSLEER.